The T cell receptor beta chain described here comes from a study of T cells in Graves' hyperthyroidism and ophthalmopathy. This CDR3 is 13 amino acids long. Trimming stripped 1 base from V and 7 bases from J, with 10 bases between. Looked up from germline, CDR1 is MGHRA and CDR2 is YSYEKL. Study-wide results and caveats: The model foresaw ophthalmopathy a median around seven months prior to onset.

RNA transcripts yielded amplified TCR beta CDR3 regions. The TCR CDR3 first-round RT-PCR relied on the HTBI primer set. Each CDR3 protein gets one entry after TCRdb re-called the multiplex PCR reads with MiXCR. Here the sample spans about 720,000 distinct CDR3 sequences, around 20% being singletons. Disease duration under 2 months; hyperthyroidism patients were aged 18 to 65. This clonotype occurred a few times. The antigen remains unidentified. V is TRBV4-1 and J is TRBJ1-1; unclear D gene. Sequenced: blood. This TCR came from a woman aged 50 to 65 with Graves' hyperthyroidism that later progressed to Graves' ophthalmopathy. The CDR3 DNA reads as TGCGCCAGCAGCCAAGTATCGGACCGTGAAGCTTTCTTT. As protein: CASSQVSDREAFF.